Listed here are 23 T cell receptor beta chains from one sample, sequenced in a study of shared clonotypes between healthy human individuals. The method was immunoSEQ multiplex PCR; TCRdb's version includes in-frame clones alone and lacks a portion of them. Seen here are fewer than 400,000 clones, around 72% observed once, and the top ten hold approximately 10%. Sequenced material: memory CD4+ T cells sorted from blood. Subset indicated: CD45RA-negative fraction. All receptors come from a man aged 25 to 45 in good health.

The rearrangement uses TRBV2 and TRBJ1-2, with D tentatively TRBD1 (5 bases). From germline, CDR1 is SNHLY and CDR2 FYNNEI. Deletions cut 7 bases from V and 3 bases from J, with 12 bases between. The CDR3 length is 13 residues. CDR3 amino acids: CASIFRDYYGYTF. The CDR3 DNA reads TGTGCCAGCATCTTCAGGGATTACTATGGCTACACCTTC.

The CDR3 sequence is CASRGLTVFHEQYF. DNA of the CDR3: TGTGCCAGCCGAGGACTAACCGTCTTCCACGAGCAGTACTTC. The genes are TRBV6-5 and TRBJ2-7, with a tentative D call TRBD2 (6 bases). The CDR3 covers 14 residues. Trimming cost V 8 bases and J 5 bases, with 19 bases left between them. Germline CDR1 and CDR2: MNHEY and SVGAGI.

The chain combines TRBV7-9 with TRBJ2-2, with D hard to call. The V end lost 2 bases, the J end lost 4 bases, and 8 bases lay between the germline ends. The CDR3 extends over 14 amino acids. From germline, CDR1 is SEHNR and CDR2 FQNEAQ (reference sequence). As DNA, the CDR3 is TGTGCCAGCAGCTTATCCTCTCTCACCGGGGAGCTGTTTTTT. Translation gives CASSLSSLTGELFF. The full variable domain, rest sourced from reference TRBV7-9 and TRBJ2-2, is DTGVSQNPRHKITKRGQNVTFRCDPISEHNRLYWYRQTLGQGPEFLTYFQNEAQLEKSRLLSDRFSAERPKGSFSTLEIQRTEQGDSAMYLCASSLSSLTGELFFGEGSRLTVL.

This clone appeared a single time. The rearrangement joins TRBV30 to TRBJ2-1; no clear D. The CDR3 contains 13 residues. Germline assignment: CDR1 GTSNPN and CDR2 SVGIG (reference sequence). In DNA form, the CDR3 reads TGTGTCTTGGGCAAGGGTCCCAGCTATGAGCAGTTCTTC. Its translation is CVLGKGPSYEQFF.

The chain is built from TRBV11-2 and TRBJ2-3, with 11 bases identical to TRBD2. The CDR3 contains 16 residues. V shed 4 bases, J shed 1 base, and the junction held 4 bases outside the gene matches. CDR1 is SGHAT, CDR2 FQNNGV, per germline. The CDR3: CASSSMTSGGTDTQYF. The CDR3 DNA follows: TGTGCCAGCAGCTCGATGACTAGCGGGGGCACAGATACGCAGTATTTT. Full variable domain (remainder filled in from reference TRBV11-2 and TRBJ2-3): EAGVAQSPRYKIIEKRQSVAFWCNPISGHATLYWYQQILGQGPKLLIQFQNNGVVDDSQLPKDRFSAERLKGVDSTLKIQPAKLEDSAVYLCASSSMTSGGTDTQYFGPGTRLTVL.

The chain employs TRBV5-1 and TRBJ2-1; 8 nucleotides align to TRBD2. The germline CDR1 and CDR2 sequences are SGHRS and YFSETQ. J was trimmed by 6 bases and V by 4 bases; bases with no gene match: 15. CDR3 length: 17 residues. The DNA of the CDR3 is TGCGCCAGCAGCCGCAGTGGTATAGCGGGAAAGGGCAATGAGCAGTTCTTC. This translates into CASSRSGIAGKGNEQFF.

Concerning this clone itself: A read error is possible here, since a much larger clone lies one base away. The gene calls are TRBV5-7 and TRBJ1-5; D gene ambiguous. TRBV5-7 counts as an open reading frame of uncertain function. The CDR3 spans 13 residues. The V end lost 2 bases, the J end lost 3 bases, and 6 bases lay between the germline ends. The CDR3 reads CASSFGPNQPQHF. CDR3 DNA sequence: TGTGCCAGCAGCTTCGGGCCCAATCAGCCCCAGCATTTT.

CDR3 sequence (DNA): TGTGCCACCAGCAGAGATATCAGGGGAAATGAGCAGTTCTTC. Its translation is CATSRDIRGNEQFF. V and J are TRBV15 and TRBJ2-1; a possible D gene is TRBD1 (6 bases). V gave up 0 bases and J gave up 7 bases, with 10 bases separating them. The V gene's germline CDR1 is LNHNV and CDR2 YYDKDF (reference sequence). The length of the CDR3 is 14 residues.

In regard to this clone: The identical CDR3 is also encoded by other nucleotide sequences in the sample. CDR3 DNA sequence: TGTGCCAGTAGTATAACCGCAACTAATGAAAAACTGTTTTTT. This sequence encodes CASSITATNEKLFF. This chain links TRBV19 with TRBJ1-4; D is ambiguous. The CDR3 sequence is 14 residues long. Trimming stripped 2 bases from V and 0 bases from J, with 4 bases between. Per the germline V gene, CDR1 is LNHDA and CDR2 is SQIVND (reference sequence).

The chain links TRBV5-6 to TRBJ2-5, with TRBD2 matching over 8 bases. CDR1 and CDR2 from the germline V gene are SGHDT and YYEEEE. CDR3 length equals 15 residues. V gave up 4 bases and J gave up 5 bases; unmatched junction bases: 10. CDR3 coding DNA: TGTGCCAGCAGCCAGGGACTACGCGGGAGGGAGACCCAGTACTTC. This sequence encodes CASSQGLRGRETQYF.

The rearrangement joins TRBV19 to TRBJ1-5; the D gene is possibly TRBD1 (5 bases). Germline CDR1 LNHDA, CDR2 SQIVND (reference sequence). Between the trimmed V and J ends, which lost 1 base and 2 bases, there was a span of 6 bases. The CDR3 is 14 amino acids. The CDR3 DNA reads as TGTGCCAGTAGTATAGGCAGGGGCAATCAGCCCCAGCATTTT. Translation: CASSIGRGNQPQHF.

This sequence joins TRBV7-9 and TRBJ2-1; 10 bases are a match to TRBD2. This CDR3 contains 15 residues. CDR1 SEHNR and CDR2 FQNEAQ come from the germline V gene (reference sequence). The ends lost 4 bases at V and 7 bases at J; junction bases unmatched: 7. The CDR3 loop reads CASSSPGLATNEQFF. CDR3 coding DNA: TGTGCCAGCAGCTCCCCGGGACTAGCGACGAATGAGCAGTTCTTC.

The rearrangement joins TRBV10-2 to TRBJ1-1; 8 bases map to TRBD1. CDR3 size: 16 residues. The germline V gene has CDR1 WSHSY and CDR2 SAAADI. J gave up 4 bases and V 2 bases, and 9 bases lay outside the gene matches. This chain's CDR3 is CASSEIRTGGFTEAFF. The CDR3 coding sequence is TGCGCCAGCAGTGAGATTAGAACAGGGGGGTTCACTGAAGCTTTCTTT.

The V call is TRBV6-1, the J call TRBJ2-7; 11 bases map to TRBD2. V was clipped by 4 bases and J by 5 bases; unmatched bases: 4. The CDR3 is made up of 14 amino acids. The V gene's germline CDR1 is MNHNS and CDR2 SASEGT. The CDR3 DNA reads TGTGCCAGCAGTGTAGCGGGAGGGCCCCACGAGCAGTACTTC. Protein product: CASSVAGGPHEQYF.

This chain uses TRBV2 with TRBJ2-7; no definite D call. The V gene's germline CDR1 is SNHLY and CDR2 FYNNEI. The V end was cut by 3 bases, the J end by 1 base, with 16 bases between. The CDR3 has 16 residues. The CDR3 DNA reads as TGTGCCAGCAGTGATTTCCGTTCCATATTTTCCTACGAGCAGTACTTC. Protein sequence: CASSDFRSIFSYEQYF.

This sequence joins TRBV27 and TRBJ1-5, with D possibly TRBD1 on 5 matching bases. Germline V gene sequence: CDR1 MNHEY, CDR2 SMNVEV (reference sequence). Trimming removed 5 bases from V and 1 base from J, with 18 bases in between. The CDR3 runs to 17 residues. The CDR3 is CASSPRQGFLSNQPQHF. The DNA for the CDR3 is TGTGCCAGCAGTCCCCGGCAGGGTTTCCTAAGCAATCAGCCCCAGCATTTT.

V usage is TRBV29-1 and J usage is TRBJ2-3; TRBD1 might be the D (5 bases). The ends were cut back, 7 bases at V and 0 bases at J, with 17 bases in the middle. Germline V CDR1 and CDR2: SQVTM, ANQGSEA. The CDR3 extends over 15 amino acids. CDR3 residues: CSATPGSASTDTQYF. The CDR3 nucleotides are TGCAGCGCCACCCCAGGGTCAGCTAGCACAGATACGCAGTATTTT.

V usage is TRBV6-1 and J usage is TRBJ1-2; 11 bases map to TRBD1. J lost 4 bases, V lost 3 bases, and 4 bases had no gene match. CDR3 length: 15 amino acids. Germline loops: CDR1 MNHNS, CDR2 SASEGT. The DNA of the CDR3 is TGTGCCAGCAGTGAGAGGGACAGGGGGTCCTATGGCTACACCTTC. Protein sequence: CASSERDRGSYGYTF.

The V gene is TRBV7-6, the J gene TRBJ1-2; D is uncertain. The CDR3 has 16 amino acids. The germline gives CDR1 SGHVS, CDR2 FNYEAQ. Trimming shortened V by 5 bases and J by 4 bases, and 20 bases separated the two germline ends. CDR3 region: CASSNLYESQTYGYTF. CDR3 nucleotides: TGTGCCAGCAGCAATTTATATGAATCTCAGACCTATGGCTACACCTTC.

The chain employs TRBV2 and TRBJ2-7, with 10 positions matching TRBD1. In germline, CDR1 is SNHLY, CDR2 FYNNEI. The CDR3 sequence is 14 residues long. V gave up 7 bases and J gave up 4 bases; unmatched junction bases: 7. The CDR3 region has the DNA TGTGCCAGCACTATGCGACAGGGGGCATACGAGCAGTACTTC. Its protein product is CASTMRQGAYEQYF.

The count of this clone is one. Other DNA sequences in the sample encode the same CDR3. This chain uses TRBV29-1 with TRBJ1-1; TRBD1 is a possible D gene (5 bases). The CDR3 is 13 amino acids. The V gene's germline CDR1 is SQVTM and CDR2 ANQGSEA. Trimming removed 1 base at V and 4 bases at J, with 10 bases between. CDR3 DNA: TGCAGCGTTGAAGGGCAGGGTGGCACTGAAGCTTTCTTT. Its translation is CSVEGQGGTEAFF.

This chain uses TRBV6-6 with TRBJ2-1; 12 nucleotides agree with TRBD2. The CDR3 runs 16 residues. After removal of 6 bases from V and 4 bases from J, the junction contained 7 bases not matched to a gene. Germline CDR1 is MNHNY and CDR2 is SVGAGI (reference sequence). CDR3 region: CASSYSTSGRYNEQFF. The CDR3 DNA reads TGTGCCAGCAGCTATTCGACTAGCGGGAGATACAATGAGCAGTTCTTC.

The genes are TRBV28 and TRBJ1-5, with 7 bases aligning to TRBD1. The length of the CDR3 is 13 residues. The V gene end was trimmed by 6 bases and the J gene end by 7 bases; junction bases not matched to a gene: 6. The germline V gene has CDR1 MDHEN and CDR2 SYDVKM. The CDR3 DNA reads TGTGCCAGCAGCCTTAACAGGGGACAGCCCCAGCATTTT. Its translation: CASSLNRGQPQHF.